The 5 T cell receptor beta chains given below trace back to one sample, sequenced in a study of beta chain features in type 1 diabetes (dated by TCRdb to the late 2010s). Libraries were constructed by the immunoSEQ multiplex PCR assay. The entire isolated RNA was reverse transcribed using the High Capacity cDNA Reverse Transcription Kit, and thus expressed TCRB transcripts were sequenced. TCRdb carries this immuneACCESS record with in-frame sequences only. Its versions omit some clonotypes, under half of them owing to an unresolved V gene in the studies checked, with the rest unexplained. Here the sample has 60,000 to 75,000 clones; roughly three fifths occur a single time. The ten largest clones take up 2% to 2.5% of the sample. Material for sequencing was Tregs from blood. The cell subset or site label, as the study defines it: regulatory CD4+ T cells. All receptors come from a woman between 18 and 30 years old in good health.

V usage is TRBV11-3 and J usage is TRBJ2-3; no clear D gene. Germline V lookup: CDR1 SGHNT, CDR2 YENEEA. V lost 1 base and J lost 5, with 7 bases in between. This CDR3 spans 13 amino acids. CDR3 region: CASSLVPGDTQYF. The CDR3 DNA follows: TGTGCCAGCAGCTTAGTTCCGGGAGATACGCAGTATTTT.

This clone was detected only a few times. The chain couples TRBV4-1 to TRBJ2-7; 10 nucleotides align to TRBD2. V was pared by 0 bases and J by 2 bases, with 7 bases of the junction left unmatched. The CDR3 extends over 17 amino acids. The germline V gene encodes CDR1 MGHRA and CDR2 YSYEKL. CDR3 coding DNA: TGCGCCAGCAGCCAAGATTCAACTAGCGGGACCCCCTACGAGCAGTACTTC. Protein sequence: CASSQDSTSGTPYEQYF.

This rearrangement joins TRBV5-4 to TRBJ1-2, with D tentatively TRBD1 (6 bases). This CDR3 has 13 amino acids. Germline CDR1 and CDR2: SGHNT and YYREEE (reference sequence). V dropped 4 bases and J dropped 3 bases, with 10 bases sitting between them. CDR3 sequence reads: CASSPGTYYGYTF. The CDR3 DNA is TGTGCCAGCAGCCCCGGGACATACTATGGCTACACCTTC.

This chain uses TRBV6-6 with TRBJ1-1; possible D gene TRBD1, 6 bases. The CDR3 has 14 residues. Germline loops: CDR1 MNHNY, CDR2 SVGAGI (reference sequence). V dropped 4 bases and J dropped 1 base, with 10 bases sitting between them. CDR3 sequence reads: CASSSQDRNTEAFF. The CDR3 nucleotides are TGTGCCAGCAGTTCCCAGGACAGGAACACTGAAGCTTTCTTT.

The chain has TRBV27 and TRBJ1-1; D is unclear. Trimming removed 3 bases at V and 4 bases at J, with 12 bases between. The CDR3 consists of 14 residues. Germline CDR1 reads MNHEY; CDR2 reads SMNVEV (reference sequence). CDR3 amino acids: CASSLGGSGTEAFF. Written as DNA, the CDR3 is TGTGCCAGCAGTTTGGGAGGGTCTGGCACTGAAGCTTTCTTT.